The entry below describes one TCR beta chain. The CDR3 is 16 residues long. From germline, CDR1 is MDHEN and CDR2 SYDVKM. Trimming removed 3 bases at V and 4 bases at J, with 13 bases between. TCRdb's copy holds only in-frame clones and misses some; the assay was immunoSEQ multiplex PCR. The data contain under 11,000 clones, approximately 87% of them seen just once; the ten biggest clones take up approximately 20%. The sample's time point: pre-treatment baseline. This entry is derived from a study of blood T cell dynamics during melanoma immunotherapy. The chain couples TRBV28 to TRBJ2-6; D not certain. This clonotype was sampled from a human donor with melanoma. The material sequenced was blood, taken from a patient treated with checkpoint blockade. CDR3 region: CASSFGVSKGANVLTF. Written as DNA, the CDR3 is TGTGCCAGCAGTTTTGGGGTTAGCAAAGGGGCCAACGTCCTGACTTTC. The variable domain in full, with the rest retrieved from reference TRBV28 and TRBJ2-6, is DVKVTQSSRYLVKRTGEKVFLECVQDMDHENMFWYRQDPGLGLRLIYFSYDVKMKEKGDIPEGYSVSREKKERFSLILESASTNQTSMYLCASSFGVSKGANVLTFGAGSRLTVL.